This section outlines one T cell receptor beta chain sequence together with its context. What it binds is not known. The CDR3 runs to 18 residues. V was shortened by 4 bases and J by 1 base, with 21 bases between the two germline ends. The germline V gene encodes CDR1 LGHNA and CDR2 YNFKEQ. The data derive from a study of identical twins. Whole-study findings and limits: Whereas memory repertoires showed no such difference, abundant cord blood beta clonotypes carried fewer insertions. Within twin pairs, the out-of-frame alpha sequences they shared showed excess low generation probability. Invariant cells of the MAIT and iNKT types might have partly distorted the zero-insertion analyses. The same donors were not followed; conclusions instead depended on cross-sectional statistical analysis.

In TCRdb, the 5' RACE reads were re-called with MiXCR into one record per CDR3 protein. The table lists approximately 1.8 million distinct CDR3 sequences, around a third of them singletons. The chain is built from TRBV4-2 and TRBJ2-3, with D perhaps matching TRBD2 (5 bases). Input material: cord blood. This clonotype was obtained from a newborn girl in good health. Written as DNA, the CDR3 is TGTGCCAGCAGCCGACAAACCCCCTCTAGCAGCGGCACAGATACGCAGTATTTT. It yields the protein CASSRQTPSSSGTDTQYF.